The sequence of this T cell receptor (beta chain) was determined in a study of T cell responses to AZD1222 COVID-19 vaccine. The protocol was immunoSEQ multiplex PCR, while the TCRdb copy is restricted to in-frame clones and leaves out a portion. The data hold 150,000 to 200,000 clones, with 90% to 95% observed a single time. V was clipped by 4 bases and J by 6 bases; unmatched bases: 8. Germline CDR1 SNHLY, CDR2 FYNNEI. The CDR3 length is 15 residues. This clone was picked up one time. The sequence was collected from an adult in good health. This specimen consisted of peripheral blood, obtained on day 0 of AZD1222 vaccination. The chain is built from TRBV2 and TRBJ2-3; 9 nucleotides align to TRBD2. The CDR3 is CASSGASGIWDTQYF. The CDR3 DNA reads TGTGCCAGCAGTGGGGCTAGCGGGATTTGGGATACGCAGTATTTT.